This record concerns one TCR beta chain sequence. Authors' processing steps: How many nucleated cells were present was estimated from reference gene primer amplification. TCRdb keeps only in-frame clones here, not all; method: immunoSEQ multiplex PCR. That table furnishes V, J and clone size, whereas the DNA furnished D and trimming. The table records approximately 120,000 clones, around four fifths of them present only once. This entry belongs to a study of blood T cell repertoires in COVID-19. Study-level information: Samples came from the United States, Italy and Spain, spanning acute and convalescent COVID-19. Nucleic acid was either cDNA or gDNA, and it came from T cells, B-cell-depleted T cells, or PBMCs.

CDR3 length equals 11 residues. In germline, CDR1 is SNHLY, CDR2 FYNNEI. V was clipped by 6 bases and J by 6 bases; unmatched bases: 2. Sequencing was done on a sample of peripheral blood. The chain links TRBV2 to TRBJ2-7, with 7 bases fitting TRBD1. This TCR came from a man aged 80 or over with acute or convalescent COVID-19. This chain's CDR3 is CASRAGGEQYF. In DNA, the CDR3 is TGTGCCAGCAGGGCAGGGGGCGAGCAGTACTTC.